The entry below gives a single T cell receptor (beta chain) sequence along with its context. The antigen is not known. The sample originates from a study of T cells in tuberculosis. Study overall: In South Africa, adults with active tuberculosis were compared with IGRA-negative and latently infected IGRA-positive adolescents. Findings and caveats of the study: Smaller distances to GMM-specific TCRs suggested their expansion in active tuberculosis. The TCR-beta difference was not significant; alpha differences partly reflected length.

Clones were sequenced by immunoSEQ multiplex PCR, and TCRdb holds only the in-frame ones, with some missing. The sample holds more than 40,000 clones, 94% seen once. Germline CDR1 SGHTA, CDR2 FQGTGA. The V and J ends lost 5 bases and 0 bases, in that order; junction bases with no gene match: 10. There are 16 residues in the CDR3. Each clinical donor contributed on average approximately 100,000 T cells from unsorted cryopreserved PBMC. The V gene is TRBV7-3, the J gene TRBJ2-7, with 7 bases identical to TRBD2. The sequence was obtained from a donor aged 10 to 29 with latent tuberculosis or without tuberculosis infection. Some clones in this sample may be carry-over from other donors' samples. Sample: PBMCs. The chain's CDR3 is CASSPGGGAHSYEQYF. DNA for the CDR3: TGTGCCAGCAGCCCGGGGGGAGGAGCACACTCCTACGAGCAGTACTTC.